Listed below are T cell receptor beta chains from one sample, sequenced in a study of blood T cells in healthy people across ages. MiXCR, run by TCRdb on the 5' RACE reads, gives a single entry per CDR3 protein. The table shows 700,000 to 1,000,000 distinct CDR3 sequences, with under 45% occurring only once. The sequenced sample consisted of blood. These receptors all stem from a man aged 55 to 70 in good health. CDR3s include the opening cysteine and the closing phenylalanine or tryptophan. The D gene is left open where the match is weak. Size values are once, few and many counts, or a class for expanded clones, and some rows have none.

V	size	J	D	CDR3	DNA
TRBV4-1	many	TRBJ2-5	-	CASSQDPTEETQYF	TGCGCCAGCAGCCAAGATCCCACCGAGGAGACCCAGTACTTC
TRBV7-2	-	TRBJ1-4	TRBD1	CASRSKQGMNEKLFF	TGTGCCAGCCGATCCAAACAGGGGATGAATGAAAAACTGTTTTTT
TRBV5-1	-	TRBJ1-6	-	CASNLEAENSPLHF	TGCGCCAGCAACTTGGAGGCGGAGAATTCACCCCTCCACTTT
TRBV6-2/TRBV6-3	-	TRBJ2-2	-	CASSYDPGELFF	TGTGCCAGCAGTTACGACCCCGGGGAGCTGTTTTTT
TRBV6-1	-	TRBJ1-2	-	CASSEGPFGKVDTF	TGTGCCAGCAGTGAGGGACCGTTCGGGAAAGTTGACACCTTC
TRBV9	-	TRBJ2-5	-	CASSDTNQETQYF	TGTGCCAGCAGCGACACAAACCAAGAGACCCAGTACTTC
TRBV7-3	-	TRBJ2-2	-	CASSLGGQNTGELFF	TGTGCCAGCAGCTTGGGGGGGCAGAACACCGGGGAGCTGTTTTTT
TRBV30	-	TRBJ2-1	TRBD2	CAWSVGLLSYNEQFF	TGTGCCTGGAGTGTGGGACTACTCTCCTACAATGAGCAGTTCTTC
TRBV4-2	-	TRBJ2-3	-	CASSYTLPSDGTDTQYF	TGTGCCAGCAGCTACACCCTGCCTAGTGACGGCACAGATACGCAGTATTTT
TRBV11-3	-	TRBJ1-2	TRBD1	CASSLSGGVSYGYTF	TGTGCCAGCAGCTTATCAGGGGGCGTTAGCTATGGCTACACCTTC
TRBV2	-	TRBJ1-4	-	CASSVTEREKLFF	TGTGCCAGCAGTGTTACAGAGCGGGAAAAACTGTTTTTT
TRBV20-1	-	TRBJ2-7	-	CSAPSYNEQYF	TGCAGTGCTCCCTCCTACAATGAGCAGTACTTC
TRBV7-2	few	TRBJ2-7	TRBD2	CASSLVGLAGGYSYEQYF	TGTGCCAGCAGCTTAGTAGGGCTAGCGGGGGGGTACTCCTACGAGCAGTACTTC
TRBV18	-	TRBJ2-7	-	CASSPGQIDEQYF	TGTGCCAGCTCACCGGGTCAGATCGACGAGCAGTACTTC
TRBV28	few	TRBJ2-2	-	CASSTRNTGELFF	TGTGCCAGCAGCACCCGGAACACCGGGGAGCTGTTTTTT
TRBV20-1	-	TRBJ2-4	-	CSAEAPFLGREPMQYF	TGCAGTGCAGAGGCCCCCTTTCTAGGACGGGAACCTATGCAGTACTTC
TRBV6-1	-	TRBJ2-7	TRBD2	CASSLAGASGQYF	TGTGCCAGCAGCCTAGCGGGGGCATCCGGGCAGTACTTC
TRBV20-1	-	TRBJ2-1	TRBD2	CSATPTSGGPYNEQFF	TGCAGTGCCACTCCGACTAGCGGGGGGCCGTACAATGAGCAGTTCTTC
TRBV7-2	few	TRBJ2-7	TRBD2	CASSLGSSGVTYEQYF	TGTGCCAGCAGCCTAGGGTCTAGCGGAGTGACCTACGAGCAGTACTTC
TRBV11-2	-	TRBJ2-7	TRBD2	CASSSVGLAYEQYF	TGTGCCAGCAGCTCTGTCGGACTAGCGTACGAGCAGTACTTC
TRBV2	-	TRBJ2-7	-	CASSTGSFYEQYF	TGTGCCAGCAGTACAGGGTCGTTCTACGAGCAGTACTTC
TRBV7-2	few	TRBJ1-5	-	CASSLAPQGIQPQHF	TGTGCCAGCAGCTTAGCCCCCCAGGGGATTCAGCCCCAGCATTTT
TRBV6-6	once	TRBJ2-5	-	CAGSSPPETQYF	TGTGCCGGCAGTTCCCCTCCGGAGACCCAGTACTTC
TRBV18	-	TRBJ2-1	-	CASSPGVTSNEQFF	TGTGCCAGCTCACCAGGGGTCACCTCCAATGAGCAGTTCTTC
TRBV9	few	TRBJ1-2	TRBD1	CASSVADRGRGYTF	TGTGCCAGCAGCGTAGCCGACAGGGGAAGGGGCTACACCTTC
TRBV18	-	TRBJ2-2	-	CASSPYRTNTGELFF	TGTGCCAGCTCACCATACAGAACGAACACCGGGGAGCTGTTTTTT
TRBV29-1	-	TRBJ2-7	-	CSLHSGTPGKNEQYF	TGCAGCCTCCATTCCGGGACTCCGGGCAAGAACGAGCAGTACTTC
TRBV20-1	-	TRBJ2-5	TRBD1	CSAKRDSSQETQYF	TGCAGTGCAAAGAGGGACAGTAGCCAAGAGACCCAGTACTTC
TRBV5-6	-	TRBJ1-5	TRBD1	CASSMGQGDQPQHF	TGTGCCAGCAGCATGGGACAGGGAGATCAGCCCCAGCATTTT
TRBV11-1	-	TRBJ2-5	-	CASSLGSRQETQYF	TGTGCCAGCAGCTTGGGGTCAAGGCAAGAGACCCAGTACTTC
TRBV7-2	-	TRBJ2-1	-	CASSHPGGRAKTMSQFF	TGTGCCAGCAGCCACCCCGGGGGACGAGCAAAAACAATGAGCCAGTTCTTC
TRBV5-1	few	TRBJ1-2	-	CASSQSLQGSNYGYTF	TGCGCCAGCAGCCAAAGCTTACAGGGATCAAACTATGGCTACACCTTC
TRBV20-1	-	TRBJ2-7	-	CSARDLRGAISYEQYF	TGCAGTGCTAGAGATCTGAGGGGGGCGATCTCCTACGAGCAGTACTTC
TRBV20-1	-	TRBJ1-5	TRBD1	CSVPGQGDQPQHF	TGCAGTGTCCCGGGACAGGGAGACCAGCCCCAGCATTTT
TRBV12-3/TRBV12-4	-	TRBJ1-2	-	CASTSLGTGRGYTF	TGTGCCAGCACCTCCTTAGGTACAGGGCGTGGCTACACCTTC
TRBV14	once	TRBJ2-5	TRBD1	CASSLPLVDRETGGEETQYF	TGTGCCAGCAGCCTCCCCCTGGTGGACAGGGAGACAGGGGGTGAAGAGACCCAGTACTTC
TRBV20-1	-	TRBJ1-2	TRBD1	CSASVGQGAPYTF	TGCAGCGCTAGTGTCGGACAGGGGGCCCCCTACACCTTC
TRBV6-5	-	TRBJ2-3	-	CASRRGGTQYF	TGTGCCAGCAGGAGGGGTGGTACGCAGTATTTT
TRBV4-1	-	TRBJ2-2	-	CASRLLGDTGELFF	TGCGCCAGCAGGCTACTTGGGGACACCGGGGAGCTGTTTTTT
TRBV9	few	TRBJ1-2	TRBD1	CASSETRGMVDGYTF	TGTGCCAGCAGCGAAACCAGGGGGATGGTAGATGGCTACACCTTC
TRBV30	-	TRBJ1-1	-	CAWSNGGGGNTEAFF	TGTGCCTGGAGCAACGGTGGTGGGGGGAACACTGAAGCTTTCTTT
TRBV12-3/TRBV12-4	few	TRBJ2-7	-	CASSLDGAYEQYF	TGTGCCAGCAGTTTAGACGGAGCCTACGAGCAGTACTTC
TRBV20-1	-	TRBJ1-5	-	CSARGGAGQPQHF	TGCAGTGCTAGGGGTGGGGCAGGGCAGCCCCAGCATTTT
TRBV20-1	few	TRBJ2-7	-	CSDGTYEQYF	TGCAGTGACGGGACCTACGAGCAGTACTTC
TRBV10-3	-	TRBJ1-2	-	CAISEPEGGYTF	TGTGCCATCAGTGAGCCCGAGGGTGGCTACACCTTC
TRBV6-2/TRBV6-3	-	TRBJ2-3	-	CASSMTSADTQYF	TGTGCCAGCAGCATGACTAGTGCAGATACGCAGTATTTT